A selection of T cell receptor beta chains follows, all from one sample in a study of beta chain features in type 1 diabetes. The repertoire was sequenced with immunoSEQ multiplex PCR; TCRdb's copy has only in-frame clones and lacks some. The data contain more than 300,000 clones, roughly an eighth of them singletons. The sequenced material came from naive CD4+ T cells from blood. Source of these receptors: a woman under 30 with type 1 diabetes. CDR3s include the opening cysteine and the closing phenylalanine or tryptophan. A D gene is named only where the DNA matches it firmly. Rows may omit the clone size; those that give it use once, few, many or a size class.

- TRBJ2-5 - TRBV19 TGTGCCAGTAGTATTCAGCCCGGGGAGACCCAGTACTTC CASSIQPGETQYF
- TRBJ1-6 - TRBV7-2 TGTGCCAGCAGCTCCGGGAGCCCTAATATCGGGCCCCTCCACTTT CASSSGSPNIGPLHF
TRBD2 TRBJ2-5 few TRBV7-3 TGTGCCAGCTCCGGCGGGAGCCAGCAGACCCAGTACTTC CASSGGSQQTQYF
- TRBJ1-4 - TRBV14 TGTGCCAGCAGCCCGAGACAGTCCAATGAAAAACTGTTTTTT CASSPRQSNEKLFF
TRBD1 TRBJ2-3 few TRBV7-8 TGTGCCGGGGGACAGGGGGTTGGAGATACGCAGTATTTT CAGGQGVGDTQYF
- TRBJ2-5 few TRBV7-9 TGTGCCAGCAGCTTAGTCGGCGGAACCCAAGAGACCCAGTACTTC CASSLVGGTQETQYF
TRBD1 TRBJ2-1 few TRBV5-1 TGCGCCAGCAGCTTAGGGACAGCATACAATGAGCAGTTCTTC CASSLGTAYNEQFF
TRBD1 TRBJ2-7 few TRBV28 TGTGCCAGCAGTATTCTACCTGGGACAGGTCACTACGAGCAGTACTTC CASSILPGTGHYEQYF
- TRBJ2-3 few TRBV7-2 TGTGCCAGCAGTTCCGACTCCACAGATACGCAGTATTTT CASSSDSTDTQYF
TRBD1 TRBJ2-5 few TRBV5-6 TGTGCCAGCAGCTTACCCGCCGGACAGGGGCCAGAGACCCAGTACTTC CASSLPAGQGPETQYF
TRBD1 TRBJ2-7 - TRBV11-2 TGTGCCAGCAGCCCGGACAGGGGATGGTTGGTTCCCTACGAGCAGTACTTC CASSPDRGWLVPYEQYF
- TRBJ2-5 - TRBV28 TGTGCCAGCAACCTGGACCAACGGGGAGAGACCCAGTACTTC CASNLDQRGETQYF
- TRBJ2-7 few TRBV29-1 TGCAGCGTTGAGGAGGGACTCGGCGAGCAGTACTTC CSVEEGLGEQYF
- TRBJ2-7 - TRBV28 TGTGCCAGCCGGGACACGAACTACGAGCAGTACTTC CASRDTNYEQYF
- TRBJ2-2 - TRBV5-1 TGCGCCAGCAGCCGGGGGTCGAACACCGGGGAGCTGTTTTTT CASSRGSNTGELFF
- TRBJ2-2 - TRBV7-3 TGTGCCAGCAGCTCCGGCGGGGAGCTGTTTTTT CASSSGGELFF
TRBD2 TRBJ2-3 few TRBV4-2 TGTGCCAGCAGCCCCCGGACTAGCGGGAACACAGATACGCAGTATTTT CASSPRTSGNTDTQYF
- TRBJ1-1 few TRBV10-3 TGTGCCATCAGTCTAGAGGGGGACACTGAAGCTTTCTTT CAISLEGDTEAFF
- TRBJ2-5 - TRBV6-5 TGTGCCAGCAGCCCCATGGCGGGGAAAGAGACCCAGTACTTC CASSPMAGKETQYF
- TRBJ1-5 few TRBV10-3 TGTGCCATCAGTGATGACATTAGCAATCAGCCCCAGCATTTT CAISDDISNQPQHF
TRBD2 TRBJ2-1 - TRBV25-1 TGTGCCAGCAGTGATCTGGCTAGCGGCTGGAATGAGCAGTTCTTC CASSDLASGWNEQFF
- TRBJ2-7 - TRBV6-6 TGTGCCAGCAGTTACGACAATTACGAGCAGTACTTC CASSYDNYEQYF
TRBD1 TRBJ2-3 once TRBV5-1 TGCGCCAGCAGCCCACCGGGACAGAGGACAGATACGCAGTATTTT CASSPPGQRTDTQYF
- TRBJ1-5 - TRBV18 TGTGCCAGCTCACCACCCGGGGACGCCCCAGGGGGCAATCAGCCCCAGCATTTT CASSPPGDAPGGNQPQHF
- TRBJ2-4 few TRBV4-2 TGTGCCAGCAGCCAAGAGGGGGGTGACGATAGTCGGGCCAAAAACATTCAGTACTTC CASSQEGGDDSRAKNIQYF
- TRBJ2-3 few TRBV5-1 TGCGCCAGCAGCTTGGCCGGACAGAGCACAGATACGCAGTATTTT CASSLAGQSTDTQYF